The present T cell receptor beta chain was sequenced within a study of blood T cells in healthy people across ages (dated by TCRdb to about 2015). Regarding the complete study: Template switching captured roughly one uniquely barcoded TCR beta cDNA molecule per two T cells in model experiments. Using deep sequencing normalized with unique cDNA molecular identifiers, the study measured how TCR beta repertoire diversity changes with age. The donors were divided into four age groups: young (average around 15 years), middle-aged (almost 40), aged (approximately 62) and long-lived (roughly 82). Using the same blood draw, the study looked at two additional independent replicas of 1 million unique cDNA reads for two donors, one aged 18 to 30 and the other aged 80 or older.

The library came from 5' RACE. Sequencing relied on an Illumina HiSeq 2500. A second PCR of 7 to 11 cycles was performed with a sample-barcoded 5' primer and a J-beta primer mix. A unique molecular identifier was introduced onto each TCR beta cDNA molecule by a template-switch 5' adaptor carrying 12 random nucleotides. Each sample yielded at least 2.5 million CDR3-containing paired-end reads. First-strand cDNA was synthesized from all RNA with the Mint cDNA synthesis kit, primed by a TRBC-specific oligonucleotide. After uracil-DNA glycosylase treatment, a first 18-cycle PCR used universal primers M1SS and BC2_uni_R on all cDNA. From the authors' description of their analysis: For normalization, 1 million high-quality reads, each with a distinct molecular identifier, were randomly selected from each sample. Instead of being binned into consensus sequences, reads that shared molecular identifiers were thrown out. MiTCR, set to a Q25 quality threshold and the strictest error-elimination algorithm, was used for CDR3 identification, clonotype clustering and error correction. A nonparametric unseen species model with Euler transformation was used to estimate a lower bound on total TCR beta diversity. Clones were called with MiXCR by TCRdb after fastp trimmed the public reads at Q25, and only in-frame beta chains were retained. One record per CDR3 amino acid sequence lists the most common genes and DNA. None of the V and J calls come from the authors' own analysis; TCRdb made them. In this sample the table shows 450,000 to 650,000 distinct CDR3 sequences, nearly 25% of which occur a single time. Clones ranked in the top ten supply 8.7% of the sample.

This clonotype appeared a single time. Its antigen has not been determined. No base qualities exist here, and no much larger clone lies one base off it. Systemically healthy Caucasian individuals from Russia, 35 to 40 in total and aged about 6 to 90 years, were included as donors. Each donor gave 9.5 to 10 milliliters of peripheral blood, drawn into EDTA-treated Vacutainer tubes. PBMCs were isolated by Ficoll-Paque density-gradient centrifugation, with at least 6 million obtained per sample. Trizol reagent was used to extract total RNA from PBMCs, with at least 5.5 micrograms per sample. For every donor, flow cytometry on a PBMC aliquot measured the percentage of naive CD45RAhigh/CD27high T cells. V drops 8 bases and J drops 6 bases, leaving 13 bases in between. CDR1 and CDR2, per the germline V gene, are MNHEY and SVGAGI. The cysteine opens and the phenylalanine closes a CDR3 of 12 amino acids. Here the CDR3 DNA is all that survives: 36 bases in frame from base 1.

General study outcomes and caveats: Donor CMV infection status was unknown, potentially confounding age-related changes in expanded clonotypes. Compared with the aged group, the long-lived group had more naive CD4+ T cells, fewer expanded clones and increased TCR diversity, suggesting age selection. As age increased, observed TCR beta diversity per million T cells dropped in a roughly linear way, and a significant reduction was already evident by age 40. Total diversity estimates from one million sequenced T cells were considered lower bounds and underestimates. Conclusive comparison of naive and antigen-experienced compartments was prevented by the profiling of bulk unsorted PBMCs. The percentage of naive T cells measured by flow cytometry correlated strongly with observed TCR beta diversity.

The same sample was also used in a study of T cells of mothers and their children. As that second study puts it: Nine systemically healthy Caucasian individuals served as donors, namely three mothers together with their six children. cDNA synthesis used all of the extracted RNA, with approximately 1.4 ug of RNA in each 15 ul reaction. In the second PCR, the M1S primer introduced both the sample barcodes and 2-4 random nucleotides. Over 8.5 million TCR beta CDR3 reads came from each mother, compared with around 3 million reads from each child. TCR recombination output is similarly shaped by thymic selection in related and unrelated pairs, with a minor effect exerted by inherited differences. Related mother-child pairs always showed normalized repertoire overlap that was slightly higher than in unrelated mother-child pairs, though the difference was never significant. With a sensitivity of approximately 96 clones per million clonotypes, no persistent microchimeric T cell clones were detected. Deep NGS was used in the study to compare the TCR beta repertoires of mothers and children and to look for features that separate related mother-child pairs from unrelated individuals. On average, the children were 11 +/- 4 years old, while the mothers were approximately 41 +/- 4 years old. After adapter ligation with NEBNext reagents, the libraries were sequenced on Illumina HiSeq 2000 with 100+100 nt paired-end reads. To prevent cross-contamination, the mother and child libraries were prepared one month apart and sequenced in separate runs. For each donor, somewhere between about 450,000 and 2,000,000 distinct TCR beta clonotypes were identified. Naive TCR beta clonotypes were estimated from low-frequency clonotypes matched to each donor's FACS-determined naive share, without sorting.

The source of this sequence is a boy younger than 18 in good health. The V and J genes are TRBV6-5 and TRBJ1-1; TRBD1 might be the D gene, on 6 matching bases. Sequenced material: blood. The CDR3 is CASVAKGAEAFF. The sequence in DNA is TGTGCCAGCGTCGCGAAGGGGGCTGAAGCTTTCTTT.